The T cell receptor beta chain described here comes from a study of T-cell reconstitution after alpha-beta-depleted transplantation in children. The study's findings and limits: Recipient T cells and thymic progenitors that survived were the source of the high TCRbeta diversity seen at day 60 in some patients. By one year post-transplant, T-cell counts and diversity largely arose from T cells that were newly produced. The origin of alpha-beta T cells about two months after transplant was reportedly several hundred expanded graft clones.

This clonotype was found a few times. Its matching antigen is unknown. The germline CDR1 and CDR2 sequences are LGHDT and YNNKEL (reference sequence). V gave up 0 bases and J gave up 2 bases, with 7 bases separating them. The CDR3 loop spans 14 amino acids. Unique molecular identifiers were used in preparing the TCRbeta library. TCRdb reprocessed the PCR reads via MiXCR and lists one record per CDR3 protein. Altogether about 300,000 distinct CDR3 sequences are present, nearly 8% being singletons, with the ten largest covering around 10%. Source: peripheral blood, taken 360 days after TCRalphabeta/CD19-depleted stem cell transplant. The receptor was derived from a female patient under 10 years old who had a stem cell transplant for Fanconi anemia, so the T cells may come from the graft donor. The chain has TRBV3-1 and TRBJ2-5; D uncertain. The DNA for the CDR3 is TGTGCCAGCAGCCAAGACGTGGGGCAAGAGACCCAGTACTTC. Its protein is CASSQDVGQETQYF.